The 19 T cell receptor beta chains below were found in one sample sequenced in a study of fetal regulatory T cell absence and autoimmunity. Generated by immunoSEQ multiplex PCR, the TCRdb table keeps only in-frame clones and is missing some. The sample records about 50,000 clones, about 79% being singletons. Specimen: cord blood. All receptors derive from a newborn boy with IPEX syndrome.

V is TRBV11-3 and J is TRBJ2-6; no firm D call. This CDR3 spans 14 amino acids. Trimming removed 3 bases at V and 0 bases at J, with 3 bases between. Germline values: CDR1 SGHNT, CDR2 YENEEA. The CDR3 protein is CASSLSSGANVLTF. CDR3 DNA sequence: TGTGCCAGCAGCTTGAGCTCTGGGGCCAACGTCCTGACTTTC. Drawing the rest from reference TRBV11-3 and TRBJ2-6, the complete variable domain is EAGVVQSPRYKIIEKKQPVAFWCNPISGHNTLYWYLQNLGQGPELLIRYENEEAVDDSQLPKDRFSAERLKGVDSTLKIQPAELGDSAVYLCASSLSSGANVLTFGAGSRLTVL.

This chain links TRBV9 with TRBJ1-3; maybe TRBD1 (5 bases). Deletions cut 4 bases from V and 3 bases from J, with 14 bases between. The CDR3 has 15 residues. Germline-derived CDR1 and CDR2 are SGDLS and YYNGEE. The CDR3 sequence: CASSPSGTYGNTIYF. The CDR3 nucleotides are TGTGCCAGCAGCCCTAGCGGGACGTATGGAAACACCATATATTTT.

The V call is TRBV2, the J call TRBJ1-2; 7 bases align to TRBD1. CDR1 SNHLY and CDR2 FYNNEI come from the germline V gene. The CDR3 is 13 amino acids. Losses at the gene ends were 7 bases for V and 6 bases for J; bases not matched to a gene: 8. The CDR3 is CASTANRGDGYTF. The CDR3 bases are TGTGCCAGCACCGCCAACAGGGGAGATGGCTACACCTTC.

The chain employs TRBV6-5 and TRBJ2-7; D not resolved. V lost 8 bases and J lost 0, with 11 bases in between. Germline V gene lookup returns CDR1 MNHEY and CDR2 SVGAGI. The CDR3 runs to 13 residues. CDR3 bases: TGTGCCAGCGCGTGGCCCCACTCCTACGAGCAGTACTTC. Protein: CASAWPHSYEQYF.

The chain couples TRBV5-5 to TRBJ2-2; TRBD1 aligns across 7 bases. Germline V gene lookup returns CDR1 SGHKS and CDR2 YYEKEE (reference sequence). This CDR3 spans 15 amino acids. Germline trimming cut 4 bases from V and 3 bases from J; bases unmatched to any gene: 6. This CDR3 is CASSVQGDDTGELFF. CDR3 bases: TGTGCCAGCAGCGTTCAGGGGGATGACACCGGGGAGCTGTTTTTT. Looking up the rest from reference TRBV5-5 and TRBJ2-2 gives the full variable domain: DAGVTQSPTHLIKTRGQQVTLRCSPISGHKSVSWYQQVLGQGPQFIFQYYEKEERGRGNFPDRFSARQFPNYSSELNVNALLLGDSALYLCASSVQGDDTGELFFGEGSRLTVL.

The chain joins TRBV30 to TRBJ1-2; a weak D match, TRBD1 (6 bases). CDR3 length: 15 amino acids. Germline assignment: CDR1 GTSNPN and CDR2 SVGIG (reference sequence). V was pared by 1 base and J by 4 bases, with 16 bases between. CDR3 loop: CAWSGGGRGVYGYTF. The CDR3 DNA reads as TGTGCCTGGAGTGGAGGAGGCAGGGGAGTCTATGGCTACACCTTC. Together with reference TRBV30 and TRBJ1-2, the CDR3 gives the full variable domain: SQTIHQWPATLVQPVGSPLSLECTVEGTSNPNLYWYRQAAGRGLQLLFYSVGIGQISSEVPQNLSASRPQDRQFILSSKKLLLSDSGFYLCAWSGGGRGVYGYTFGSGTRLTVV.

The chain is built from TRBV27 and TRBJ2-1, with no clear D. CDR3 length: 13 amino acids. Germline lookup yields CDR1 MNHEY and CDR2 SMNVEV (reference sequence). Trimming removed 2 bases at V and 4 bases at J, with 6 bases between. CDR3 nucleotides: TGTGCCAGCAGTTTAAGTGAATACAATGAGCAGTTCTTC. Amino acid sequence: CASSLSEYNEQFF.

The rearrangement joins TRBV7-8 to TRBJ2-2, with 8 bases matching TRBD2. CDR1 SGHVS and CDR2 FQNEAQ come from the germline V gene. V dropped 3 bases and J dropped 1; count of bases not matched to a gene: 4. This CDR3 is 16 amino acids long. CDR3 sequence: CASSFIAGQNTGELFF. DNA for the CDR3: TGTGCCAGCAGCTTCATAGCGGGGCAGAACACCGGGGAGCTGTTTTTT.

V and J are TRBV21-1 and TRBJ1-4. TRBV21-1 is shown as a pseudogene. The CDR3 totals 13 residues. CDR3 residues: CASSKGGNEKLFF. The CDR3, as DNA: TGTGCCAGCAGCAAAGGGGGGAATGAAAAACTGTTTTTT.

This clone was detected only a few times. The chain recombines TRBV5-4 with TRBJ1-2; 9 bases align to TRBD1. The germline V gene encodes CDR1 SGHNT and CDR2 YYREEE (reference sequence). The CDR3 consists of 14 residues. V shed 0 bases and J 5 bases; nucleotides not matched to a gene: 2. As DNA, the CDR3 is TGTGCCAGCAGCTTGGCTGGGACAGGGTATGGCTACACCTTC. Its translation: CASSLAGTGYGYTF. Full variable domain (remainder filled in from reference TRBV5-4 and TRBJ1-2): ETGVTQSPTHLIKTRGQQVTLRCSSQSGHNTVSWYQQALGQGPQFIFQYYREEENGRGNFPPRFSGLQFPNYSSELNVNALELDDSALYLCASSLAGTGYGYTFGSGTRLTVV.

CDR3 sequence reads: CASSRDRGRNQPQHF. CDR3 nucleotides: TGTGCCAGCTCACGGGACAGGGGGCGCAATCAGCCCCAGCATTTT. This chain uses TRBV18 with TRBJ1-5; 12 nucleotides agree with TRBD1. V was pared by 4 bases and J by 2 bases, with 0 bases of the junction left unmatched. Germline V gene sequence: CDR1 KGHSH, CDR2 LQKENI. The CDR3 totals 15 residues.

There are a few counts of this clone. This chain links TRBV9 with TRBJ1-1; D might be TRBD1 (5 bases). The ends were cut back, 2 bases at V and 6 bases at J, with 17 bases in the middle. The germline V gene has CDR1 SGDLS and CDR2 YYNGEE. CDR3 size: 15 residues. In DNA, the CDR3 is TGTGCCAGCAGCGTTGCCGCAGTTGGGGGGTCTGAAGCTTTCTTT. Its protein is CASSVAAVGGSEAFF.

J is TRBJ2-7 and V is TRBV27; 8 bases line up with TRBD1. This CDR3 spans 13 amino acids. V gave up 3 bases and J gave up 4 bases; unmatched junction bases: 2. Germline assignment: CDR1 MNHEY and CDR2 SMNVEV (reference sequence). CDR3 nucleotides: TGTGCCAGCAGTTTCCACAGGGGGTACGAGCAGTACTTC. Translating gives CASSFHRGYEQYF.

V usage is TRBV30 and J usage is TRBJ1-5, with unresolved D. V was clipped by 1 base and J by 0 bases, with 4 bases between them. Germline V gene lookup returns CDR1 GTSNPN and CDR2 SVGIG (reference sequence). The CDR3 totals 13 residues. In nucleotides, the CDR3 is TGTGCCTGGAGTGGGGATAGCAATCAGCCCCAGCATTTT. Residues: CAWSGDSNQPQHF.

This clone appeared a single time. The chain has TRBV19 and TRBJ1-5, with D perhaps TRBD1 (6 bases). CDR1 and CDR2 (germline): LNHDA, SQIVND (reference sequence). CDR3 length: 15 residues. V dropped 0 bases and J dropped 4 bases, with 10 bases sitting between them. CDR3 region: CASSIDSQGNQPQHF. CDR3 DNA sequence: TGTGCCAGTAGTATAGACTCTCAGGGGAATCAGCCCCAGCATTTT.

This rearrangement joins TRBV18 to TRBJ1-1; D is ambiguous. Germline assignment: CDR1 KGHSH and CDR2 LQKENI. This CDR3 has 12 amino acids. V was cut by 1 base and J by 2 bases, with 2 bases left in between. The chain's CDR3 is CASSPRNTEAFF. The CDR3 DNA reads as TGTGCCAGCTCACCACGAAACACTGAAGCTTTCTTT.

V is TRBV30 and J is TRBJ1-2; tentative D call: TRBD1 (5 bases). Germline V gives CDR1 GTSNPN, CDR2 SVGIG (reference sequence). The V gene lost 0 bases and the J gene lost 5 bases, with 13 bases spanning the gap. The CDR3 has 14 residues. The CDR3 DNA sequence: TGTGCCTGGAGTGTACCAGGAGGGGATTATGGCTACACCTTC. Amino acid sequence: CAWSVPGGDYGYTF.

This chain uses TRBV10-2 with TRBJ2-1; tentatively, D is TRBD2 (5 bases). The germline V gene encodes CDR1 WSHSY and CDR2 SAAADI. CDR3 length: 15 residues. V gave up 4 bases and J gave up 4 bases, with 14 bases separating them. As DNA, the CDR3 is TGCGCCAGCAGTGGAAGGGCTAGAGGGTACAATGAGCAGTTCTTC. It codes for CASSGRARGYNEQFF.

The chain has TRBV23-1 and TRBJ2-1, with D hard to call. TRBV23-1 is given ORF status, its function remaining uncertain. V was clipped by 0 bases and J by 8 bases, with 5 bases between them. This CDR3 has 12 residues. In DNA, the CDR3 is TGCGCCAGCAGTCAATCGGGCTATGAGCAGTTCTTC. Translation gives CASSQSGYEQFF.